These T cell receptor beta chains were read from a single sample in a study of blood T cell repertoires in COVID-19. Data came from immunoSEQ multiplex PCR; TCRdb stores just in-frame clones and leaves some out. The repertoire has roughly 16,000 clones, 70% to 80% of them found once; the top ten carry roughly 15%. The sequenced sample consisted of peripheral blood. The origin of the receptors is a human donor in a cohort sampled during active COVID-19. Both conserved end residues are part of each CDR3. A D gene is named only where the DNA matches it firmly. Not every row has a clone size; where given, it reads once, few, many or a size class.

CDR3 protein	CDR3 DNA	CDR3 length	V gene	D gene	clone size	J gene
CASSQDPRRTDTQYF	TGTGCCAGCAGCCAAGACCCTAGACGCACAGATACGCAGTATTTT	15	TRBV4-2	-	-	TRBJ2-3
CATRAGGPYNEQFF	TGTGCCACCCGAGCCGGGGGACCCTACAATGAGCAGTTCTTC	14	TRBV19	-	-	TRBJ2-1
CASTPGLGGSDTQYF	TGTGCCAGCACACCGGGACTAGGGGGCTCAGATACGCAGTATTTT	15	TRBV9	-	-	TRBJ2-3
CASRRSSGELFF	TGTGCCAGCAGGAGATCGAGCGGGGAGCTGTTTTTT	12	TRBV2	-	-	TRBJ2-2
CASSLARVGYTGELFF	TGCGCCAGCAGCTTGGCCAGGGTTGGGTACACCGGGGAGCTGTTTTTT	16	TRBV5-1	-	-	TRBJ2-2
CSAPRNTEAFF	TGCAGTGCTCCGAGGAACACTGAAGCTTTCTTT	11	TRBV20-1	-	-	TRBJ1-1
CAWNRPGSSGNTIYF	TGTGCCTGGAATCGACCGGGAAGCTCTGGAAACACCATATATTTT	15	TRBV30	-	once	TRBJ1-3
CASSIRGGGNSGANVLTF	TGTGCCAGTAGTATTAGGGGGGGAGGTAACTCTGGGGCCAACGTCCTGACTTTC	18	TRBV19	-	-	TRBJ2-6
CASSLSWTSGATYNEQFF	TGCGCCAGCAGCTTGTCGTGGACTAGCGGGGCGACCTACAATGAGCAGTTCTTC	18	TRBV5-1	TRBD2	-	TRBJ2-1
CASSVTSGVRETQYF	TGTGCCAGCAGCGTGACTAGCGGGGTTCGGGAGACCCAGTACTTC	15	TRBV9	TRBD2	-	TRBJ2-5
CASSYSETGSNEQFF	TGTGCCAGCAGTTACTCGGAGACAGGGTCCAATGAGCAGTTCTTC	15	TRBV6-5	TRBD1	-	TRBJ2-1
CASSSRTVGDSPLHF	TGCGCCAGCAGCTCACGGACAGTTGGGGATTCACCCCTCCACTTT	15	TRBV5-1	-	-	TRBJ1-6
CASTPVATGTNGELFF	TGTGCCAGCACCCCCGTCGCGACAGGGACGAACGGGGAGCTGTTTTTT	16	TRBV7-8	TRBD1	once	TRBJ2-2
CSGVSLGRAEAFF	TGCAGCGGAGTGTCTCTGGGCAGGGCGGAAGCTTTCTTT	13	TRBV29-1	-	-	TRBJ1-1
CASSSGLAGGWETQYF	TGTGCCAGCAGCTCCGGACTAGCGGGAGGCTGGGAGACCCAGTACTTC	16	TRBV7-9	TRBD2	-	TRBJ2-5
CSALRQMNTEAFF	TGCAGCGCGCTAAGACAAATGAACACTGAAGCTTTCTTT	13	TRBV29-1	-	few	TRBJ1-1